This TCR beta chain was identified in a study of T cells after yellow fever vaccination (dated by TCRdb to about 2019). A note on the overall study: The SMART-Seq v4 Ultra Low Input RNA kit was used to prepare libraries from fractions with low cell numbers. The cohort comprised two healthy male donors, one aged 18 to 29 and one aged 30 to 40 years. To track T-cell clones before and after primary and booster YFV17D yellow fever vaccination, bulk TCR alpha and beta repertoires were sequenced longitudinally. Blood samples were taken at several timepoints before and after primary and secondary immunization, and bulk PBMC replicates and cell subsets were isolated. Overall study results and their limits: Only two donors were included in the study, so the extent to which the findings can be generalized is limited. Compared with the primary T-cell response, the secondary T-cell response was weaker but faster, peaking on day 5 rather than day 15. A small fraction of clonotypes showed up in both the CD4 and CD8 compartments, probably as a result of convergent recombination. Computational filtering was required because FACS-sorted repertoires could contain abundant contaminating clonotypes from the bulk population. After the booster, most clones that had expanded after primary vaccination were detected again (around 97% of CD4 and 88% of CD8), suggesting broad maintenance of memory.

This clonotype was seen a handful of times. Its cognate antigen has yet to be identified. One base away there is no much larger clone; base qualities are not given. TCR cDNA was synthesized by 5'RACE template switching, through which a universal primer site and unique molecular identifiers were introduced. Priming for cDNA synthesis came from both the TCR alpha and TCR beta constant segments. Libraries were amplified in two PCR steps, with sample barcodes and sequencing adapters added in the second step. Sequencing of libraries was done on Illumina HiSeq 2500 (2x100 bp) or NovaSeq (2x150 bp). On the study's bioinformatics: MIGEC was used to demultiplex reads and collapse the reads into UMI consensus sequences, and MiXCR was used for V(D)J alignment. Using edgeR on replicate PBMC samples, clonotypes were called vaccine-responding if FDR was below 0.01 and the log2 fold change was above 5 up to day 15. Each bulk clonotype received a CD4 or CD8 identity based on whether the sequenced CD4 or CD8 repertoire contained that clonotype at higher abundance. The public reads were quality trimmed at Q25 with fastp and then assembled into clones with MiXCR by TCRdb, keeping productive beta chains. A single entry per CDR3 protein holds the most common genes and DNA from its merged rows. The V and J calls and clone size come from TCRdb's table, not from the authors' own analysis. The sample includes about 73,000 distinct CDR3 sequences, with around 7.3% observed a single time. Roughly two fifths of the sample is taken by the ten largest.

Read against the paper, the sample's treatment or condition label means: live attenuated yellow fever vaccine strain. PBMCs were isolated from peripheral blood using a standard Ficoll-Paque protocol. Dynabeads CD4 and CD8 positive selection kits were used to isolate CD4 and CD8 T-cell fractions. TriZol was used to extract RNA from bulk PBMCs, from CD4 and CD8 fractions, and from dextramer-positive and dextramer-negative fractions. Including the terminal cysteine and phenylalanine, the CDR3 comprises 15 residues. Only the CDR3 part of the read is kept: 45 bases, read in frame from the first base. The V and J ends are trimmed by 3 bases and 2 bases, leaving 10 bases between them.

The V and J segments used are TRBV12-3 or TRBV12-4 and TRBJ2-2, with TRBD1 as a weak D call on 5 bases. The receptor comes from a man aged 30 to 45 who received the YFV17D yellow fever vaccine. The sequencing used CD8+ T cells sorted from PBMCs, collected on the day of the yellow fever booster vaccination. The sequence in DNA is TGTGCCAGCAGTTTGAGCAGGGATAACACCGGGGAGCTGTTTTTT. This is translated as CASSLSRDNTGELFF.